This T cell receptor (beta chain) was observed in a study of tumor and adjacent non-tumor tissue in lung cancer. A modified ARM-PCR protocol with three rounds of nested PCR amplified TCRbeta. TCRdb passed the multiplex PCR reads through MiXCR, listing each CDR3 protein once. The sample holds some 100,000 distinct CDR3 sequences, around three fifths seen once. This sample's RNA came from whole unsorted tissue. This non-tumor lung sample came from over 3 cm beyond the tumor edge. Material: distant non-tumor lung tissue. The receptor was isolated from a man aged 25 to 40 with non-small cell lung cancer.

DNA for the CDR3: TGTGCCAGCAGCTCGGGACAACGTCCCGAGACCCAGTACTTC. Translation gives CASSSGQRPETQYF. The chain joins TRBV5-6 to TRBJ2-5; TRBD1 might be the D (6 bases). Germline CDR1 and CDR2: SGHDT and YYEEEE. The CDR3 runs 14 residues. V was shortened by 3 bases and J by 5 bases, with 14 bases between the two germline ends.